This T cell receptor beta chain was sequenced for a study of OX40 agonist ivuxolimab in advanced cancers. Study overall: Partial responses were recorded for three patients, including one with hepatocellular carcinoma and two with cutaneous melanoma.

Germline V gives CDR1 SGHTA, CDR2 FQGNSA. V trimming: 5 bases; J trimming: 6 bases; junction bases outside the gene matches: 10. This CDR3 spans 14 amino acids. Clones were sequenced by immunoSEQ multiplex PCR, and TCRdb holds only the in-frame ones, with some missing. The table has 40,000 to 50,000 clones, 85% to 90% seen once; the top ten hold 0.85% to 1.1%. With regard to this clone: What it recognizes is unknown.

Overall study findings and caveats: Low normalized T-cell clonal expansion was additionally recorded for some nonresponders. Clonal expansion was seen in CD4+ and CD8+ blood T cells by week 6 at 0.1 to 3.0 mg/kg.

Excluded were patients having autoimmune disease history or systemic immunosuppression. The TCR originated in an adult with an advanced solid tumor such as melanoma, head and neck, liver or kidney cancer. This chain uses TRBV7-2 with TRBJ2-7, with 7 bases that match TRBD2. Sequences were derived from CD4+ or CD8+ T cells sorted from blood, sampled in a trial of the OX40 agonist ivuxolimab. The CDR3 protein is CASSPGLNPSEQYF. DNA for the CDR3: TGTGCCAGCAGCCCGGGACTAAACCCGTCCGAGCAGTACTTC. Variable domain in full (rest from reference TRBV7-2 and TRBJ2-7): GAGVSQSPSNKVTEKGKDVELRCDPISGHTALYWYRQSLGQGLEFLIYFQGNSAPDKSGLPSDRFSAERTGGSVSTLTIQRTQQEDSAVYLCASSPGLNPSEQYFGPGTRLTVT.